This T cell receptor beta chain was identified during a study of T-cell reconstitution after alpha-beta-depleted transplantation in children. Findings and caveats of the study: Several patients had high TCRbeta diversity at day 60; it came from surviving recipient T cells and thymic progenitors. At one year after transplant, newly produced T cells mostly accounted for T-cell counts and diversity. The origin of alpha-beta T cells about two months after transplant was reportedly several hundred expanded graft clones.

As for this clonotype: Its antigen remains unknown.

The length of the CDR3 is 14 residues. In germline, CDR1 is MNHEY, CDR2 SMNVEV (reference sequence). The V end lost 4 bases, the J end lost 0 bases, and 8 bases lay between the germline ends. Unique molecular identifiers featured in how the TCRbeta library was prepared. TCRdb reanalysed the PCR reads using MiXCR and keeps one entry per CDR3 protein. The table records about 980,000 distinct CDR3 sequences, roughly 29% of them present only once. Sequencing was performed on PBMCs, mostly from graft donor cells, taken 360 days after TCRalphabeta/CD19-depleted stem cell transplant. The chain links TRBV27 to TRBJ2-3; no firm D call. The sequence was collected from a boy under two years old who had a stem cell transplant for SCID, so the T cells may come from the graft donor. The CDR3 protein is CASSSLQSTDTQYF. The CDR3 bases are TGTGCCAGCAGTTCTCTCCAGAGCACAGATACGCAGTATTTT.